What follows is one T cell receptor beta chain and its context. Its target is unknown. This record comes from a study of blood T cells in healthy people across ages. Findings and caveats of the study: Diversity was higher, and naive CD4+ cells more numerous, in long-lived donors than in aged donors.

Alongside a J-beta primer mix, a sample-barcoded 5' primer served in a second PCR lasting about 6 to 11 cycles. Carrying 12 random nucleotides, a template-switch adaptor labeled each individual cDNA molecule. TCRdb used MiXCR to reprocess the 5' RACE reads, holding one entry per CDR3 protein. The sample lists 1.5 million or so distinct CDR3 sequences; approximately 43% were seen once. CDR1 GTSNPN and CDR2 SVGIG come from the germline V gene (reference sequence). Trimming pared 5 bases from V and 15 bases from J, leaving 16 bases between. The CDR3 has 11 amino acids. This rearrangement joins TRBV30 to TRBJ1-4; D ambiguous. The sequence was obtained from a woman under 30 in good health. What was sequenced was blood. This chain's CDR3 is CAWDTAGELFF. Written as DNA, the CDR3 is TGTGCCTGGGATACAGCTGGGGAGTTGTTTTTT.